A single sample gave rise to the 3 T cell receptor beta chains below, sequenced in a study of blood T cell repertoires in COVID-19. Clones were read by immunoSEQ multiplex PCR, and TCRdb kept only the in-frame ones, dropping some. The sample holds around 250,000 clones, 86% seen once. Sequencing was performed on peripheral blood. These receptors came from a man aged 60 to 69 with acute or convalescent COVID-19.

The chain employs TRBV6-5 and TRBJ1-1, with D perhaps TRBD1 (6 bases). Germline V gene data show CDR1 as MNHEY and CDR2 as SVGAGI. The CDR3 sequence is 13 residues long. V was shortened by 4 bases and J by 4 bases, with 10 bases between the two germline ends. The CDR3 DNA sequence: TGTGCCAGCAGTTCCTACAGGGCCACTGAAGCTTTCTTT. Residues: CASSSYRATEAFF.

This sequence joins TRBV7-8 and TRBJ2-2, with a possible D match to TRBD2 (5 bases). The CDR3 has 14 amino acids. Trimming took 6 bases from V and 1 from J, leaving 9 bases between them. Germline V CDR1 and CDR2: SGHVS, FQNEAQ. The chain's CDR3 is CASRGGGNTGELFF. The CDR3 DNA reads TGTGCCAGCAGGGGCGGAGGGAACACCGGGGAGCTGTTTTTT. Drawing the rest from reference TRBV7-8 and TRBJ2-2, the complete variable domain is GAGVSQSPRYKVAKRGQDVALRCDPISGHVSLFWYQQALGQGPEFLTYFQNEAQLDKSGLPSDRFFAERPEGSVSTLKIQRTQQEDSAVYLCASRGGGNTGELFFGEGSRLTVL.

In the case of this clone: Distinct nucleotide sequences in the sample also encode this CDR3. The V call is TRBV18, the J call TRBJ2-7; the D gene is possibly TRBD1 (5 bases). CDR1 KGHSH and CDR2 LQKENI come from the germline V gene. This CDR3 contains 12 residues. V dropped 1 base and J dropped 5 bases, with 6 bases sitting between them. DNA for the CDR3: TGTGCCAGCTCACCACAGGGGAACGAGCAGTACTTC. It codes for CASSPQGNEQYF. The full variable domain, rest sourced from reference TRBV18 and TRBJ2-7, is NAGVMQNPRHLVRRRGQEARLRCSPMKGHSHVYWYRQLPEEGLKFMVYLQKENIIDESGMPKERFSAEFPKEGPSILRIQQVVRGDSAAYFCASSPQGNEQYFGPGTRLTVT.